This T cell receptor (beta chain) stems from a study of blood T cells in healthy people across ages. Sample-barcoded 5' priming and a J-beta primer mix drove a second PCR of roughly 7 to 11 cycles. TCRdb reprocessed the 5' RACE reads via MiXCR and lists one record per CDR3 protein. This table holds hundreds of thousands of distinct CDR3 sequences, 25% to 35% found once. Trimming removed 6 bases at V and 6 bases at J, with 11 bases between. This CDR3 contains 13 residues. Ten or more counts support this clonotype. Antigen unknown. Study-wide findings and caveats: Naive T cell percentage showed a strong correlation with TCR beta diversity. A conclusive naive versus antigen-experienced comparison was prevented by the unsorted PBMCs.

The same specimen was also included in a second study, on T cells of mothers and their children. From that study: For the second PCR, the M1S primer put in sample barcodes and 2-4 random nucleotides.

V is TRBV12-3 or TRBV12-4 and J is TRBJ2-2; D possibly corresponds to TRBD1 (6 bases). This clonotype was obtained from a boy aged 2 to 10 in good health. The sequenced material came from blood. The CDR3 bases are TGTGCCAGCAGACCACAGGGTGCCGGGGAGCTGTTTTTT. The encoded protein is CASRPQGAGELFF.